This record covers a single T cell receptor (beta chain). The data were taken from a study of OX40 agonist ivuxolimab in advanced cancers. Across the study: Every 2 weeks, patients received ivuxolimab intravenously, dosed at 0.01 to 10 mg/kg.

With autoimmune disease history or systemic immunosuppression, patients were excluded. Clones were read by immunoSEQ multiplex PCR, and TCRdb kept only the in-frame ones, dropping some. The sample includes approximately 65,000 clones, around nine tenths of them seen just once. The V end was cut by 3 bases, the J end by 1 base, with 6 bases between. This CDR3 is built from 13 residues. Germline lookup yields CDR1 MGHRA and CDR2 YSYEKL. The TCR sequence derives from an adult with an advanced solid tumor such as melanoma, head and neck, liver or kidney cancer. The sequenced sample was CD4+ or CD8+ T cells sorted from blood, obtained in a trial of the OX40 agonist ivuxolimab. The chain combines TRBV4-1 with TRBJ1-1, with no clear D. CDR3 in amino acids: CASSHDKNTEAFF. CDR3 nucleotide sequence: TGCGCCAGCAGCCACGATAAGAACACTGAAGCTTTCTTT.